This T cell receptor (beta chain) was identified during a study of blood T cell repertoires in COVID-19. Whole-study context: Researchers got acute and convalescent COVID-19 samples from the United States, Italy and Spain.

Method: immunoSEQ multiplex PCR; TCRdb's copy keeps in-frame clones and lacks some. The sample consists of about 78,000 clones, around 88% of them appearing once. This clone was seen only once. Sequenced sample: peripheral blood. This receptor was obtained from an elderly woman with active or convalescent COVID-19.

For the CDR3, the DNA is TGCGCCAGCAGATCACTAGCGGGGGACACCGGGGAGCTGTTTTTT. This gives the protein CASRSLAGDTGELFF. J is TRBJ2-2 and V is TRBV5-1, with 11 bases lining up with TRBD2. Germline CDR1 and CDR2: SGHRS and YFSETQ. The V segment lost 5 bases and the J segment 3 bases; nucleotides outside the gene matches: 3. CDR3 length: 15 amino acids. The entire variable domain, with the rest obtained from reference TRBV5-1 and TRBJ2-2, is as follows: KAGVTQTPRYLIKTRGQQVTLSCSPISGHRSVSWYQQTPGQGLQFLFEYFSETQRNKGNFPGRFSGRQFSNSRSEMNVSTLELGDSALYLCASRSLAGDTGELFFGEGSRLTVL.